This T cell receptor (beta chain) originates from a study of blood T cell repertoires in COVID-19. On the study more broadly: Acute and convalescent COVID-19 specimens originated in the United States, Italy and Spain. PBMCs, B-cell-depleted T cells, or T cells were the source of the cDNA or gDNA that made up the material.

The CDR3 is 17 residues long. In germline, CDR1 is MDHEN, CDR2 SYDVKM. V was trimmed by 7 bases and J by 0 bases, leaving 21 bases between them. In the original analysis: The assay estimated nucleated cells by amplifying reference gene primers. Profiled with immunoSEQ multiplex PCR; TCRdb holds only in-frame clones, not every one. V and J calls and clone size follow that table, whereas D and trimming were derived from the DNA. The sample gives 140,000 to 150,000 clones, around three quarters of which show up once; over 8.5% is in the top ten. Sequenced sample: peripheral blood. The receptor's source is a man between 50 and 59 years old with active or convalescent COVID-19. The chain employs TRBV28 and TRBJ2-5; maybe TRBD2 (6 bases). CDR3 region: CASIPPSTSRDQETQYF. The CDR3 bases are TGTGCCAGCATCCCGCCCTCAACTAGCCGCGACCAAGAGACCCAGTACTTC.